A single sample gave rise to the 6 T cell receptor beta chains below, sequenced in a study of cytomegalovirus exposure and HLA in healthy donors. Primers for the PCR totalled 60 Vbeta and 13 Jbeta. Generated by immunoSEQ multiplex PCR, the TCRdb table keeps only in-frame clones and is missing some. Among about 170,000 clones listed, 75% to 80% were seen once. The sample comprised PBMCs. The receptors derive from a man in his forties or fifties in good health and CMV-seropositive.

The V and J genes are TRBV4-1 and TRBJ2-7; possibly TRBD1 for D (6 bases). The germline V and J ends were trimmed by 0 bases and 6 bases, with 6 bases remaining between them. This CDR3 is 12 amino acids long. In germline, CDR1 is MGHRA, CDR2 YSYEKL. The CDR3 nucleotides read TGCGCCAGCAGCCAAGAGACAGGCGAGCAGTACTTC. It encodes CASSQETGEQYF.

The CDR3 bases are TGTGCCAGCAGTTATCGACAGGGTAGCCCCTACAATGAGCAGTTCTTC. This encodes CASSYRQGSPYNEQFF. The chain couples TRBV6-6 to TRBJ2-1; 7 bases line up with TRBD1. V trimming: 3 bases; J trimming: 2 bases; junction bases outside the gene matches: 7. The CDR3 is 16 residues long. Germline values: CDR1 MNHNY, CDR2 SVGAGI (reference sequence).

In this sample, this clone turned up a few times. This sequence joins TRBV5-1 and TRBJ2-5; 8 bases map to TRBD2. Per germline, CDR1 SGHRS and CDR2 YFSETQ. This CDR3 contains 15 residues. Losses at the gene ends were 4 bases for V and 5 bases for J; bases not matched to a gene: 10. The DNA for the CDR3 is TGCGCCAGCAGCCCGGGTAGAGCGGGAGATGAGACCCAGTACTTC. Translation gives CASSPGRAGDETQYF.

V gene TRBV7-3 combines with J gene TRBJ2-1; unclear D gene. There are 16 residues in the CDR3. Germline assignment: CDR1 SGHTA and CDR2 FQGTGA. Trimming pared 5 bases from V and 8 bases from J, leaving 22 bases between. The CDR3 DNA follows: TGTGCCAGCAGCACCACCGGGTCTACTTTTCCCCATGAGCAGTTCTTC. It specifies CASSTTGSTFPHEQFF.

CDR3 sequence: CASSPRTGSSQYF. As DNA, the CDR3 is TGTGCCAGCAGCCCCCGGACAGGGAGCAGTCAGTACTTC. The chain uses TRBV11-2 and TRBJ2-4, with 8 bases matching TRBD1. CDR1 and CDR2 from the germline V gene are SGHAT and FQNNGV. The CDR3 is 13 amino acids. The junction had 9 bases not matched to a gene; V was cut back by 5 bases and J by 12 bases.

The CDR3 DNA follows: TGTGCCAGCAGCGTAGTCCCCGGAGGAGCGGGAGGGCCTATCGAGCAGTACTTC. Its translation: CASSVVPGGAGGPIEQYF. J is TRBJ2-7 and V is TRBV9; TRBD2 aligns across 10 bases. V dropped 0 bases and J dropped 6; count of bases not matched to a gene: 15. This CDR3 contains 18 residues. The germline V gene encodes CDR1 SGDLS and CDR2 YYNGEE.